This T cell receptor (beta chain) comes out of a study of cytomegalovirus exposure and HLA in healthy donors. Study-level results: In vitro data verified a few CMV-associated chains as specific for CMV antigens.

PCR used 60 Vbeta primers and 13 Jbeta primers. Sequencing was performed with immunoSEQ multiplex PCR; in TCRdb, only in-frame clones are kept and a portion is missing. The listing contains approximately 120,000 clones. The CDR3 loop spans 15 amino acids. Germline CDR1 reads PRHDT; CDR2 reads FYEKMQ (reference sequence). Trimming shortened V by 3 bases and J by 0 bases, and 9 bases separated the two germline ends. As regards this clone: Its specificity is not known.

The chain employs TRBV13 and TRBJ2-1; TRBD2 is a possible D gene (6 bases). This receptor was obtained from a man in his forties or fifties in good health and CMV-seronegative. Sequencing was performed on PBMCs. CDR3 loop: CASSFSGSSYNEQFF. The CDR3 coding sequence is TGTGCCAGCAGCTTTAGCGGAAGCTCCTACAATGAGCAGTTCTTC.